One sample yielded the 22 T cell receptor beta chains listed below, sequenced in a study of cytomegalovirus exposure and HLA in healthy donors. The PCR employed 60 Vbeta primers together with 13 Jbeta primers. The table came from immunoSEQ multiplex PCR; TCRdb's copy has only in-frame clones and leaves some out. Here the sample spans more than 100,000 clones, approximately 66% being singletons. Sequenced input: PBMCs. The source of these receptors is a woman in her 40s in good health and CMV-seropositive.

The chain uses TRBV6-1 and TRBJ2-7; 12 bases match TRBD2. V lost 3 bases and J lost 0; bases outside the gene matches: 3. The CDR3 consists of 16 residues. Germline V gene lookup returns CDR1 MNHNS and CDR2 SASEGT. CDR3 bases: TGTGCCAGCAGTGAGGGGACTAGCGGGCGCTCCTACGAGCAGTACTTC. It codes for CASSEGTSGRSYEQYF.

The V call is TRBV9, the J call TRBJ2-1; 8 nucleotides agree with TRBD2. V lost 3 bases to trimming and J lost 7 bases; unmatched junction nucleotides: 12. There are 16 residues in the CDR3. Germline values: CDR1 SGDLS, CDR2 YYNGEE. CDR3 DNA sequence: TGTGCCAGCAGCGCGGCCAACGGGAGGGCGGGGAATGAGCAGTTCTTC. Translating gives CASSAANGRAGNEQFF.

The chain couples TRBV27 to TRBJ2-3, with D maybe TRBD1 (5 bases). Trimming stripped 6 bases from V and 5 bases from J, with 18 bases between. Germline V gives CDR1 MNHEY, CDR2 SMNVEV (reference sequence). The CDR3 totals 15 residues. CDR3 region: CASRGSSGFGDTQYF. The CDR3 bases are TGTGCCAGCAGGGGAAGTTCAGGGTTTGGAGATACGCAGTATTTT.

This chain joins TRBV21-1 and TRBJ2-1; the D segment call TRBD2 is taken from the table without a DNA check. TRBV21-1 is given as a pseudogene. The CDR3 totals 15 residues. Written as DNA, the CDR3 is TGTGCCAGCAGCACCCGGAGGAGTCTCACCGATGAGCAGTTCTTC. Amino acids: CASSTRRSLTDEQFF.

The chain carries TRBV29-1 and TRBJ2-3; possibly TRBD2 for D (6 bases). CDR1 is SQVTM, CDR2 ANQGSEA, per germline. There are 11 residues in the CDR3. Trimming removed 5 bases at V and 4 bases at J, with 7 bases between. The CDR3: CSVIAADTQYF. CDR3 DNA sequence: TGCAGCGTTATAGCGGCAGATACGCAGTATTTT.

The V and J genes are TRBV27 and TRBJ2-5, with 9 bases fitting TRBD2. This CDR3 has 16 amino acids. Trimming took 5 bases from V and 4 from J; bases not matched to a gene: 11. CDR1 and CDR2 from the germline V gene are MNHEY and SMNVEV (reference sequence). The CDR3: CASSPRLAGSPETQYF. The CDR3 DNA follows: TGTGCCAGCAGTCCTCGCCTAGCGGGGTCCCCAGAGACCCAGTACTTC.

This clone came up once. V usage is TRBV5-1 and J usage is TRBJ2-7; tentatively, D is TRBD2 (6 bases). Germline CDR1 and CDR2: SGHRS and YFSETQ. V lost 0 bases and J 4 bases, leaving 8 bases between the germline ends. The CDR3 length is 13 residues. As DNA, the CDR3 is TGCGCCAGCAGCTTGGGCAGCGGGTACGAGCAGTACTTC. It translates to CASSLGSGYEQYF.

This clone was seen only once. V and J are TRBV30 and TRBJ1-4; D gene ambiguous. The CDR3 runs to 15 residues. V was cut by 0 bases and J by 4 bases, with 12 bases left in between. Per the germline V gene, CDR1 is GTSNPN and CDR2 is SVGIG (reference sequence). CDR3 residues: CAWSVGSSNNEKLFF. CDR3 DNA: TGTGCCTGGAGTGTAGGGAGTTCTAATAATGAAAAACTGTTTTTT.

This clone was detected only a few times. This chain links TRBV19 with TRBJ1-2, with 12 bases matching TRBD1. This CDR3 is 14 amino acids long. Germline assignment: CDR1 LNHDA and CDR2 SQIVND (reference sequence). Trimming took 6 bases from V and 3 from J; bases not matched to a gene: 2. The CDR3 here is CASRGTGGYYGYTF. The CDR3 bases are TGTGCCAGTAGGGGGACAGGGGGCTACTATGGCTACACCTTC.

The gene calls are TRBV27 and TRBJ1-1; D unresolved. CDR1 is MNHEY and CDR2 is SMNVEV in the germline V gene (reference sequence). The length of the CDR3 is 13 residues. Between the trimmed V and J ends, which lost 7 bases and 0 bases, there was a span of 9 bases. Written as DNA, the CDR3 is TGTGCCAGCAAGGCGGCGCTGAACACTGAAGCTTTCTTT. Translating gives CASKAALNTEAFF.

V usage is TRBV5-1 and J usage is TRBJ2-1; TRBD2 is a possible D gene (5 bases). The CDR3 covers 19 residues. The V end was cut by 4 bases, the J end by 0 bases, with 23 bases between. Germline V gene lookup returns CDR1 SGHRS and CDR2 YFSETQ. The CDR3 nucleotides read TGCGCCAGCAGCAAGTTGGGTATGGGAGCGACGAGCTCCTACAATGAGCAGTTCTTC. Translating it yields CASSKLGMGATSSYNEQFF.

This clone was seen only a few times. The chain has TRBV10-2 and TRBJ2-3, with TRBD1 identical over 7 bases. V shed 6 bases, J shed 3 bases, and the junction held 9 bases outside the gene matches. CDR1 and CDR2 (germline): WSHSY, SAAADI. This CDR3 is built from 15 residues. CDR3 in DNA: TGCGCCAGCAGGGCCGACAGGGTATGGACAGATACGCAGTATTTT. Its protein is CASRADRVWTDTQYF.

V is TRBV7-9 and J is TRBJ1-2; 7 bases match TRBD1. Germline V gene data show CDR1 as SEHNR and CDR2 as FQNEAQ (reference sequence). There are 14 residues in the CDR3. V shed 3 bases, J shed 4 bases, and the junction held 5 bases outside the gene matches. CDR3 region: CASSLSGQTYGYTF. The CDR3 DNA follows: TGTGCCAGCAGCTTGTCGGGACAGACCTATGGCTACACCTTC.

This clone was found once. The chain joins TRBV7-3 to TRBJ2-4; tentative D call: TRBD2 (6 bases). This CDR3 region has 13 residues. Trimming pared 2 bases from V and 8 bases from J, leaving 10 bases between. Germline assignment: CDR1 SGHTA and CDR2 FQGTGA. CDR3 in DNA: TGTGCCAGCAGCTTAGGCGGGAAGGACATTCAGTACTTC. It codes for CASSLGGKDIQYF.

The J gene is TRBJ1-5, the V gene TRBV6-1, with D possibly TRBD1 on 6 matching bases. The germline gives CDR1 MNHNS, CDR2 SASEGT. V was pared by 0 bases and J by 4 bases, with 16 bases between. CDR3 length: 17 residues. This CDR3 reads CASSEALFIRGNQPQHF. The DNA for the CDR3 is TGTGCCAGCAGTGAAGCGCTTTTTATCAGGGGTAATCAGCCCCAGCATTTT.

V gene TRBV7-8 combines with J gene TRBJ2-1; 11 bases are a match to TRBD1. CDR1 and CDR2 (germline): SGHVS, FQNEAQ. This CDR3 has 15 amino acids. Trimming removed 5 bases from V and 7 bases from J; junction bases left unmatched: 7. Here the CDR3 reads CASSPRTGGNNEQFF. The CDR3 DNA reads as TGTGCCAGCAGCCCCCGGACAGGGGGCAATAATGAGCAGTTCTTC.

This rearrangement joins TRBV27 to TRBJ2-5, with D uncertain. CDR1 is MNHEY and CDR2 is SMNVEV in the germline V gene (reference sequence). The V and J ends lost 2 bases and 4 bases respectively, with 11 bases between them. The CDR3 runs to 14 residues. This chain's CDR3 is CASSLTTGGETQYF. The CDR3 DNA follows: TGTGCCAGCAGTTTAACCACGGGTGGAGAGACCCAGTACTTC.

The chain has TRBV9 and TRBJ1-1; maybe TRBD1 (5 bases). The CDR3 totals 13 residues. The V gene lost 3 bases and the J gene lost 7 bases, with 13 bases spanning the gap. Germline CDR1 reads SGDLS; CDR2 reads YYNGEE. The CDR3 DNA reads TGTGCCAGCAGCGACGCCCCAGGGAATGAAGCTTTCTTT. The encoded protein is CASSDAPGNEAFF.

The rearrangement uses TRBV2 and TRBJ2-7; D gene unclear. Germline V gene sequence: CDR1 SNHLY, CDR2 FYNNEI. This CDR3 region has 10 residues. V shed 8 bases and J shed 2 bases, with 4 bases lying between them. The CDR3 sequence is CASGPYEQYF. For the CDR3, the DNA is TGTGCCAGCGGCCCCTACGAGCAGTACTTC.

J is TRBJ2-5 and V is TRBV7-9; no firm D call. Gene TRBJ2-7 matches the end of the DNA better, so the J call may be wrong. The germline CDR1 and CDR2 sequences are SEHNR and FQNEAQ (reference sequence). The CDR3 is made up of 11 amino acids. The CDR3 DNA sequence: TGTGCCAGCAGCTACGACTACGAGCAGTACTTC. Its protein is CASSYDYEQYF.

The chain combines TRBV28 with TRBJ2-7, with 7 bases fitting TRBD1. The CDR3 length is 12 residues. With V trimmed by 9 bases and J by 7 bases, 9 bases remained unmatched. The germline CDR1 and CDR2 sequences are MDHEN and SYDVKM. The CDR3 region is CASVQGEGEQYF. For the CDR3, the DNA is TGTGCCAGTGTCCAGGGGGAAGGTGAGCAGTACTTC.

The V and J genes are TRBV7-8 and TRBJ1-1; 9 bases align to TRBD1. Losses at the gene ends were 5 bases for V and 4 bases for J; bases not matched to a gene: 14. The CDR3 contains 17 residues. CDR1 and CDR2 from the germline V gene are SGHVS and FQNEAQ. CDR3 in DNA: TGTGCCAGCAGCCCCACCCGAACAGGGGGCCTGAGCACTGAAGCTTTCTTT. The encoded protein is CASSPTRTGGLSTEAFF.